The rows below give T cell receptor beta chains drawn from one sample of a study of cytomegalovirus exposure and HLA in healthy donors. Sequenced by immunoSEQ multiplex PCR; TCRdb stores in-frame clones only, minus some. The table shows under 200,000 clones, with approximately 85% occurring only once. Material: PBMCs. The source of these receptors is a man younger than 35 in good health and CMV-seropositive. Each CDR3 is given with its conserved first and last residue. D genes are given only for firm matches. The size of a clone is reported for some rows only, either as once, few or many, or as a class for expanded clones.

D gene | J gene | CDR3 length | V gene | clone size | CDR3 protein | CDR3 DNA
TRBD2 | TRBJ2-7 | 12 | TRBV2 | . | CAERGPSYEQYF | TGTGCCGAGCGGGGGCCTTCCTACGAGCAGTACTTC
TRBD1 | TRBJ1-2 | 16 | TRBV11-2 | . | CASSFRDRFFNYGYTF | TGTGCCAGCAGCTTCCGGGACAGATTTTTTAACTATGGCTACACCTTC
. | TRBJ1-5 | 14 | TRBV19 | few | CASKQGLGDQPQHF | TGTGCCAGTAAGCAGGGGCTCGGGGATCAGCCCCAGCATTTT
. | TRBJ1-2 | 16 | TRBV4-3 | . | CASSQDWRGANYGYTF | TGCGCCAGCAGCCAAGATTGGCGAGGAGCTAACTATGGCTACACCTTC
. | TRBJ2-3 | 16 | TRBV18 | . | CASSTSRDTDTDTQYF | TGTGCCAGCTCAACTTCCCGGGACACCGACACAGATACGCAGTATTTT
TRBD2 | TRBJ2-7 | 15 | TRBV5-1 | . | CASSQSGGRSYEQYF | TGCGCCAGCAGCCAATCGGGGGGTCGGTCCTACGAGCAGTACTTC
. | TRBJ2-5 | 12 | TRBV2 | few | CASRGTAETQYF | TGTGCCAGTCGCGGGACAGCGGAGACCCAGTACTTC
TRBD2 | TRBJ2-1 | 18 | TRBV4-1 | once | CASSLVTSGLGSYNEQFF | TGCGCCAGCAGCCTCGTGACTAGCGGGCTAGGCTCCTACAATGAGCAGTTCTTC
. | TRBJ2-7 | 16 | TRBV19 | . | CASSGGGPGADYEQYF | TGTGCCAGTAGTGGAGGAGGGCCGGGTGCAGATTACGAGCAGTACTTC
. | TRBJ1-1 | 14 | TRBV6-1 | . | CASSREVMNTEAFF | TGTGCCAGCAGTCGGGAGGTGATGAACACTGAAGCTTTCTTT
. | TRBJ2-7 | 14 | TRBV6-1 | . | CASSEGGGEYEQYF | TGTGCCAGCAGTGAAGGCGGCGGAGAATACGAGCAGTACTTC
. | TRBJ1-5 | 13 | TRBV27 | . | CASSLLRNQPQHF | TGTGCCAGCAGTTTATTACGGAATCAGCCCCAGCATTTT
TRBD1 | TRBJ2-7 | 16 | TRBV2 | . | CASRGLSRDRGYEQYF | TGTGCCAGCAGAGGACTATCCAGGGACAGGGGATACGAGCAGTACTTC
. | TRBJ2-7 | 12 | TRBV7-9 | . | CARNWGPGEQYF | TGTGCCCGCAATTGGGGCCCAGGGGAGCAGTACTTC
TRBD2 | TRBJ2-3 | 18 | TRBV10-3 | . | CAISGPSGELPNTDTQYF | TGTGCCATCAGTGGCCCTAGCGGGGAGCTTCCAAACACAGATACGCAGTATTTT
. | TRBJ1-5 | 16 | TRBV7-7 | . | CASSLAGHLSNQPQHF | TGTGCTAGCAGCTTAGCCGGACATCTTAGCAATCAGCCCCAGCATTTT
. | TRBJ2-2 | 14 | TRBV9 | . | CASSGRGKIGELFF | TGTGCCAGCAGCGGCAGGGGAAAGATCGGGGAGCTGTTTTTT
. | TRBJ2-5 | 14 | TRBV19 | once | CASSIVGAGETQYF | TGTGCCAGTAGTATTGTGGGGGCGGGAGAGACCCAGTACTTC
. | TRBJ2-2 | 13 | TRBV11-2 | . | CASSPTQPGELFF | TGTGCCAGCAGCCCGACACAGCCCGGGGAGCTGTTTTTT
TRBD2 | TRBJ2-5 | 14 | TRBV19 | . | CASSIWGGGETQYF | TGTGCCAGTAGTATCTGGGGGGGTGGAGAGACCCAGTACTTC
. | TRBJ1-2 | 15 | TRBV19 | . | CASSIRAGGKNGYTF | TGTGCCAGTAGTATAAGAGCAGGAGGGAAAAATGGCTACACCTTC
. | TRBJ2-1 | 11 | TRBV13 | . | CAVGLNNEQFF | TGTGCCGTGGGACTGAACAATGAGCAGTTCTTC
TRBD2 | TRBJ2-5 | 16 | TRBV7-2 | . | CASSLALSGGQETQYF | TGTGCCAGCAGCTTAGCGCTCAGCGGGGGGCAAGAGACCCAGTACTTC
. | TRBJ2-2 | 14 | TRBV7-8 | once | CASSPWTATGELFF | TGTGCCAGCAGCCCCTGGACAGCTACCGGGGAGCTGTTTTTT
TRBD2 | TRBJ2-5 | 17 | TRBV29-1 | . | CSVRGLAGPRGQETQYF | TGCAGCGTTAGGGGACTAGCGGGGCCCCGGGGCCAAGAGACCCAGTACTTC